This is a list of T cell receptor beta chains from one sample in a study of blood T cell repertoires in COVID-19. The data were produced by immunoSEQ multiplex PCR, yet TCRdb's version contains in-frame clones alone and is incomplete. The sample consists of more than 300,000 clones, around 90% of them appearing once. Material: peripheral blood. The receptors derive from a woman in her thirties or forties with COVID-19, enrolled during active disease. The CDR3 runs from the conserved cysteine through the conserved F or W. A D gene is named only where the DNA matches it firmly. Some rows mark clone size as missing; the rest say once, few, many or name a class of expanded clone.

>17|TRBJ1-1|-|-|TRBV10-1
TGCGCCAGCAGTGAGTCAACAGGAAGGGATGCGGACACTGAAGCTTTCTTT
CASSESTGRDADTEAFF
>14|TRBJ2-1|-|-|TRBV5-1
TGCGCCAGCAGCTTAACAGCAGTCGGCAATGAGCAGTTCTTC
CASSLTAVGNEQFF
>16|TRBJ1-3|-|-|TRBV30
TGTGCCTGGAGTGTGTTGAACTCCCGCTCTGGAAACACCATATATTTT
CAWSVLNSRSGNTIYF
>13|TRBJ2-5|TRBD1|once|TRBV7-9
TGTGCCAGCAGCTGGGACAGACAAGAGACCCAGTACTTC
CASSWDRQETQYF
>13|TRBJ2-7|-|-|TRBV6-5
TGTGCCAGCAGTCCGGACTTCTACACCGAGCAGTACTTC
CASSPDFYTEQYF
>13|TRBJ1-1|-|-|TRBV6-4
TGTGCCACTTCGACAGAGCTGAACACTGAAGCTTTCTTT
CATSTELNTEAFF
>16|TRBJ1-5|-|-|TRBV19
TGTGCCAGTAGTATACTACAGGGAGGGCAAGGGTGGCCCCAGCATTTT
CASSILQGGQGWPQHF
>16|TRBJ1-2|TRBD1|-|TRBV10-3
TGTGCCATCAGCACAGCCGGGACAGGGTCGTTGGGTGGCTACACCTTC
CAISTAGTGSLGGYTF
>20|TRBJ2-1|TRBD2|-|TRBV9
TGTGCCAGCAGCGTAGCTCCGACTAGCGGGGGGGCCTCGTCCTACAATGAGCAGTTCTTC
CASSVAPTSGGASSYNEQFF
>15|TRBJ1-5|-|-|TRBV19
TGTGCCAGTAGTATAGGACGGTCCCCGGGTCAGCCCCAGCATTTT
CASSIGRSPGQPQHF
>13|TRBJ2-5|-|-|TRBV12-3/TRBV12-4
TGTGCCAGCAGTTTGGGGCGGGGAGAGACCCAGTACTTC
CASSLGRGETQYF
>14|TRBJ1-2|TRBD1|-|TRBV2
TGTGCCAGCAGTTGGGACAGATCAAACTATGGCTACACCTTC
CASSWDRSNYGYTF
>14|TRBJ1-1|-|-|TRBV5-1
TGCGCCAGCAGCAAAGGGGACATGAACACTGAAGCTTTCTTT
CASSKGDMNTEAFF
>15|TRBJ1-6|-|-|TRBV5-8
TGTGCCAGCAGCTTGGACGGGGGGAATTACTCACCCCTCCACTTT
CASSLDGGNYSPLHF
>13|TRBJ2-7|TRBD1|-|TRBV5-1
TGCGCCAGCAGCTTCAACGTACAGGGGCCCCAGGACTTC
CASSFNVQGPQDF
>15|TRBJ1-2|TRBD1|-|TRBV6-5
TGTGCCAGCCGGTCTCCGGGACAGAGTCACTATGGCTACACCTTC
CASRSPGQSHYGYTF
>16|TRBJ2-6|-|-|TRBV19
TGTGCCAGTAAATGGCCCTCGGGCTCTGGGGCCAACGTCCTGACTTTC
CASKWPSGSGANVLTF
>14|TRBJ2-5|-|-|TRBV6-6
TGTGCCAGCAGGACGGCCGGGACTGAAGAGACCCAGTACTTC
CASRTAGTEETQYF
>14|TRBJ1-5|-|-|TRBV19
TGTGCCAGTAGTATAGATTCAGGGTACCAGCCCCAGCATTTT
CASSIDSGYQPQHF
>13|TRBJ1-5|TRBD1|-|TRBV2
TGTGCCGGGGGCAGGGGGCCCAATCAGCCCCAGCATTTT
CAGGRGPNQPQHF
>13|TRBJ2-3|-|-|TRBV7-3
TGTGCCAGCAGTTTTACAGGGACAGATACGCAGTATTTT
CASSFTGTDTQYF
>13|TRBJ2-4|TRBD1|-|TRBV13
TGTGCCAGCAGCGGGGGACAGGGAAACATTCAGTACTTC
CASSGGQGNIQYF
>22|TRBJ2-1|TRBD1|-|TRBV7-3
TGTGCCAGCAGCTTAAAAAGGCTGACGGGACAGGGACCACTCAGCTCCTACAATGAGCAGTTCTTC
CASSLKRLTGQGPLSSYNEQFF
>12|TRBJ1-1|-|once|TRBV28
TGTGCCAGCAGTTTTGCGGACACTGAAGCTTTCTTT
CASSFADTEAFF
>20|TRBJ1-5|-|once|TRBV5-1
TGCGCCAGCAGCTCATTCTCTACCCTATGGCAGAGCGATAGCAATCAGCCCCAGCATTTT
CASSSFSTLWQSDSNQPQHF
>14|TRBJ2-7|TRBD1|-|TRBV6-2/TRBV6-3
TGTGCCAGCAGCTATGGACAGGGCCCCACCGGGCAGTACTTC
CASSYGQGPTGQYF
>17|TRBJ1-1|TRBD1|-|TRBV7-3
TGTGCCAGCAGCGCTCTCCCCGGGACAGGGAGAATCACTGAAGCTTTCTTT
CASSALPGTGRITEAFF
>16|TRBJ2-1|TRBD2|once|TRBV24-1
TGTGCCACCCAAGGAGCGGGGGCGAGCTCCTACAATGAGCAGTTCTTC
CATQGAGASSYNEQFF
>13|TRBJ2-7|-|-|TRBV2
TGTGCCAGCGTCCACGCGCTCACCTACGAGCAGTACTTC
CASVHALTYEQYF
>16|TRBJ2-2|TRBD1|-|TRBV7-9
TGTGCCAGCAGCTCCCCGGGGACAGGGTCCTCCGGGGAGCTGTTTTTT
CASSSPGTGSSGELFF
>15|TRBJ2-3|-|-|TRBV18
TGTGCCAGCTCACCGAGTAGTCTCAGGACAGATACGCAGTATTTT
CASSPSSLRTDTQYF
>13|TRBJ1-2|-|-|TRBV10-3
TGTGCCATCAGTAGCGGCCCTAACTATGGCTACACCTTC
CAISSGPNYGYTF
>15|TRBJ2-7|TRBD1|-|TRBV5-1
TGCGCCAGCAGGGAACCGGGACAGGGAGGCTACGAGCAGTACTTC
CASREPGQGGYEQYF
>14|TRBJ1-1|-|once|TRBV19
TGTGCCAGTAGTCCGACGTGGAGGAACACTGAAGCTTTCTTT
CASSPTWRNTEAFF
>15|TRBJ1-1|-|-|TRBV6-5
TGTGCCAGCAGGAACCACGCAGGGGTAACGGCTGAAGCTTTCTTT
CASRNHAGVTAEAFF
>15|TRBJ2-3|TRBD1|once|TRBV5-1
TGCGCCAGCACGCGAGACAGGGGGCGCGGAGATACGCAGTATTTT
CASTRDRGRGDTQYF
>17|TRBJ1-4|-|-|TRBV9
TGTGCCAGCAGCCTCAGAGCGGGCCCGTCGACTAATGAAAAACTGTTTTTT
CASSLRAGPSTNEKLFF
>13|TRBJ2-7|-|-|TRBV28
TGTGCCAGCAGTTTAGCTATTCACTACGAGCAGTACTTC
CASSLAIHYEQYF
>13|TRBJ2-5|TRBD1|once|TRBV7-2
TGTGCCAGCAGATCTGGACAGGGGTGGTCCCAGTACTTC
CASRSGQGWSQYF
>12|TRBJ1-3|-|-|TRBV19
TGTGCCAGTAGTGCTGCGAGAAACACCATATATTTT
CASSAARNTIYF
>13|TRBJ2-3|-|-|TRBV18
TGTGCCAGCTCACCACGGAGCGGCGATACGCAGTATTTT
CASSPRSGDTQYF
>14|TRBJ2-7|-|-|TRBV13
TGTGCCAGCAGCCACCAGGACGGGGCCTACGAGCAGTACTTC
CASSHQDGAYEQYF
>14|TRBJ1-2|-|-|TRBV5-6
TGTGCCAGCAGCGCAGGGCGAGGAAGCTATGGCTACACCTTC
CASSAGRGSYGYTF
>16|TRBJ2-7|TRBD2|-|TRBV7-6
TGTGCCAGCAGCTTAGGGACTAGCGGGGGATCCTACGAGCAGTACTTC
CASSLGTSGGSYEQYF
>14|TRBJ2-7|-|-|TRBV7-2
TGTGCCAGCAGCTTAGCCGGGACAAACTACGAGCAGTACTTC
CASSLAGTNYEQYF
>17|TRBJ2-2|TRBD2|-|TRBV5-4
TGTGCCAGCAGCTTGGGGGGACTAGCTTCGAACACCGGGGAGCTGTTTTTT
CASSLGGLASNTGELFF
>13|TRBJ2-7|-|-|TRBV7-9
TGTGCCAGCAATACGGGGAGTTCCTACGAGCAGTACTTC
CASNTGSSYEQYF
>16|TRBJ1-4|-|-|TRBV7-9
TGTGCCAGCAGCGGGACCTATCATGGACAGAATGAAAAACTGTTTTTT
CASSGTYHGQNEKLFF
>15|TRBJ1-1|-|-|TRBV9
TGTGCCAGCAGCGTAGCTCTGGGGGCTAATGGTGAAGCTTTCTTT
CASSVALGANGEAFF
>14|TRBJ1-5|-|few|TRBV18
TGTGCCAGCTCACTTTCAATCGCAGATCAGCCCCAGCATTTT
CASSLSIADQPQHF
>14|TRBJ2-1|-|-|TRBV19
TGTGCCAGTAGTATGGGGATGGGTGGCGGGGAGCAGTTCTTC
CASSMGMGGGEQFF
>14|TRBJ2-6|TRBD2|-|TRBV7-9
TGTGCCAGCAGCCGGGGGGACGGGGCCAACGTCCTGACTTTC
CASSRGDGANVLTF
>13|TRBJ2-7|-|-|TRBV7-9
TGTGCCAGCAGCTTAGGAGGGGGGGTCGAGCAGTACTTC
CASSLGGGVEQYF
>17|TRBJ2-5|TRBD1|-|TRBV3-1/TRBV3-2
TGTGCCAGCAGCCAAGCCGGGACAGGGGGCTTCAAAGAGACCCAGTACTTC
CASSQAGTGGFKETQYF
>14|TRBJ1-5|TRBD1|-|TRBV10-2
TGCGCCAGCAGTGATACAGGGGCCAATCAGCCCCAGCATTTT
CASSDTGANQPQHF
>15|TRBJ1-1|-|-|TRBV28
TGTGCCAGCAGTCCCGCAGGGTGGGGGAACACTGAAGCTTTCTTT
CASSPAGWGNTEAFF
>18|TRBJ1-4|TRBD1|few|TRBV27
TGTGCCAGCAGTTTATCGTGGGCCTCGACAGGGGGTAGAGAAAAACTGTTTTTT
CASSLSWASTGGREKLFF
>12|TRBJ2-7|TRBD2|-|TRBV6-5
TGTGCCACCAGAGGCGGGAGCTACGAGCAGTACTTC
CATRGGSYEQYF
>15|TRBJ2-5|TRBD2|-|TRBV18
TGTGCCAGCTCACTAGGACTAGCGGGAGTAAGGACCCAGTACTTC
CASSLGLAGVRTQYF